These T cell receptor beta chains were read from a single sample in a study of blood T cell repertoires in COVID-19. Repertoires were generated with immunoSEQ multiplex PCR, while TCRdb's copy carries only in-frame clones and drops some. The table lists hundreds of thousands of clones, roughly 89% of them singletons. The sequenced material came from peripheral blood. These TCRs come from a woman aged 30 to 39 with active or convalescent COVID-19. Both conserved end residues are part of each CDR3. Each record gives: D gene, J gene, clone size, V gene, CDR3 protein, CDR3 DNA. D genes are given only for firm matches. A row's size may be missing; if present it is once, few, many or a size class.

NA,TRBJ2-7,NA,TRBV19,CASSLATGEQYF,TGTGCCAGTAGCCTAGCGACGGGAGAGCAGTACTTC
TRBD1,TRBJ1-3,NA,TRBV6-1,CASSEAPSPGGPGNTIYF,TGTGCCAGCAGTGAAGCCCCCTCCCCAGGGGGCCCTGGAAACACCATATATTTT
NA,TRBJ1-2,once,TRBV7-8,CASSSITMDGYTF,TGTGCCAGCAGCTCGATTACAATGGATGGCTACACCTTC
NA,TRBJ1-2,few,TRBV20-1,CSGRGANGYTF,TGCAGTGGTAGGGGGGCTAACGGCTACACCTTC
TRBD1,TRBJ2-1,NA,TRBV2,CASRADRVGNEQFF,TGTGCCAGCAGGGCGGACAGGGTCGGCAATGAGCAGTTCTTC
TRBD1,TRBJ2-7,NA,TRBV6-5,CASSRDRSYEQYF,TGTGCCAGCAGTCGGGACAGATCCTACGAGCAGTACTTC
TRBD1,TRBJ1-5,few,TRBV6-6,CASKNGQASNQPQHF,TGTGCCAGCAAAAACGGACAGGCTAGCAATCAGCCCCAGCATTTT
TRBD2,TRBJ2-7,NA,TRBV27,CASTTRLLAGSYEQYF,TGTGCCAGCACCACTCGGCTTTTAGCGGGAAGCTACGAGCAGTACTTC
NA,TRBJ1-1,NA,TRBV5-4,CASAGRPHNEAFF,TGTGCCAGCGCCGGCAGGCCTCACAATGAAGCTTTCTTT
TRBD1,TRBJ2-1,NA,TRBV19,CASSTRTGGDEQFF,TGTGCCAGTAGTACCAGGACAGGGGGGGATGAGCAGTTCTTC
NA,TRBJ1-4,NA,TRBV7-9,CASSLLGAGEKLFF,TGTGCCAGCAGCTTACTAGGGGCTGGTGAAAAACTGTTTTTT
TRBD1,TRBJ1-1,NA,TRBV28,CASSRPVGQGEMVF,TGTGCCAGCAGCCGCCCGGTAGGACAGGGGGAAATGGTCTTT
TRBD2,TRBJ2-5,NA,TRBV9,CASSVAPGLAQETQYF,TGTGCCAGCAGCGTAGCCCCTGGACTAGCACAAGAGACCCAGTACTTC
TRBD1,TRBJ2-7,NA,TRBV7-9,CASSTDRGYEQYF,TGTGCCAGCAGCACAGACAGGGGGTACGAGCAGTACTTC
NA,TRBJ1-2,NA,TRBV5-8,CASSLPGLRGGYTF,TGTGCCAGCAGCTTACCGGGCCTAAGGGGGGGCTACACCTTC
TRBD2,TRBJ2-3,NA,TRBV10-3,CAISAGTSGRFGTDTQYF,TGTGCCATCAGTGCGGGGACTAGCGGGAGGTTTGGTACAGATACGCAGTATTTT
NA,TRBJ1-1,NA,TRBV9,CASSASGRDTEAFF,TGTGCCAGCAGCGCCTCCGGCAGGGACACTGAAGCTTTCTTT
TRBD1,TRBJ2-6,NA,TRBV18,CASSPQIIQGGLSGANVLTF,TGTGCCAGCTCACCACAAATTATACAGGGGGGCCTCTCTGGGGCCAACGTCCTGACTTTC
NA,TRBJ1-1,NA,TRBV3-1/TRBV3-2,CASSQAVGSPEAFF,TGTGCCAGCAGCCAAGCGGTAGGGAGCCCTGAAGCTTTCTTT
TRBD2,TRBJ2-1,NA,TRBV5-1,CASSPSGSSYNEQFF,TGCGCCAGCAGCCCTAGCGGGAGTTCCTACAATGAGCAGTTCTTC
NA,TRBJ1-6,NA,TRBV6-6,CASSRLGPKPDSYNSPLHF,TGTGCCAGCAGTCGCTTGGGGCCCAAACCTGACTCCTATAATTCACCCCTCCACTTT
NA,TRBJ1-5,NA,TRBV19,CASSKDSRNQPQHF,TGTGCCAGTAGTAAGGACAGCCGCAATCAGCCCCAGCATTTT
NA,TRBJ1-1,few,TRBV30,CAWRWGDEAFF,TGTGCCTGGAGGTGGGGGGATGAAGCTTTCTTT